Each of the 9 T cell receptor beta chains below was sequenced from the same sample in a study of neoadjuvant anti-PD-1 for oral cavity cancer. Time point indicated: after neoadjuvant nivolumab, at surgical resection. The assay was immunoSEQ multiplex PCR, and TCRdb's table has in-frame clones only and misses some. In the table there are some 10,000 clones, around three fifths of which are singletons. The specimen was tumor tissue, collected after nivolumab (anti-PD-1) treatment. The receptors shown here come from a person between 40 and 80 years old with oral cavity squamous cell carcinoma.

This chain connects TRBV29-1 to TRBJ1-2; maybe TRBD1 (5 bases). Between the trimmed V and J ends, which lost 1 base and 8 bases, there was a span of 14 bases. Germline lookup yields CDR1 SQVTM and CDR2 ANQGSEA. This CDR3 comprises 13 residues. CDR3 in amino acids: CSVEVVGAGGYTF. The CDR3 nucleotides are TGCAGCGTTGAAGTAGTAGGGGCGGGGGGCTACACCTTC.

The CDR3 DNA reads as TGTGCCAGCAGGAACCCAGCCGCAGGGGGAGAGACCCAGTACTTC. Its protein product is CASRNPAAGGETQYF. J is TRBJ2-5 and V is TRBV28, with 7 bases lining up with TRBD1. V shed 6 bases, J shed 4 bases, and the junction held 11 bases outside the gene matches. CDR3 length: 15 amino acids. Germline CDR1 MDHEN, CDR2 SYDVKM.

V and J are TRBV15 and TRBJ2-2, with D tentatively TRBD2 (6 bases). Trimming removed 0 bases from V and 7 bases from J, with 18 bases in between. The CDR3 runs 17 residues. Per germline, CDR1 LNHNV and CDR2 YYDKDF (reference sequence). In nucleotides, the CDR3 is TGTGCCACCAGCAGAGATCGGGGGTCGGGGTGGATCGGGGAGCTGTTTTTT. It encodes CATSRDRGSGWIGELFF.

The chain couples TRBV29-1 to TRBJ2-7; no clear D. Germline CDR1 SQVTM, CDR2 ANQGSEA. Trimming removed 8 bases at V and 6 bases at J, with 20 bases between. The CDR3 loop spans 13 amino acids. CDR3 nucleotide sequence: TGCAGCATGACCCGCCGGCCCGGCGGCGAGCAGTACTTC. Amino acids: CSMTRRPGGEQYF.

This chain joins TRBV4-2 and TRBJ1-2; D gene uncertain. CDR3 length equals 13 residues. V lost 1 base to trimming and J lost 7 bases, with 10 bases between them. The germline V gene has CDR1 LGHNA and CDR2 YNFKEQ. The CDR3 DNA reads as TGTGCCAGCAGCCAAGCCCACGAAGGTGGCTACACCTTC. Translation gives CASSQAHEGGYTF.

The chain combines TRBV19 with TRBJ1-1; D gene uncertain. The CDR3 is made up of 14 amino acids. V lost 3 bases and J 0 bases, leaving 8 bases between the germline ends. Germline V gene sequence: CDR1 LNHDA, CDR2 SQIVND (reference sequence). The CDR3 DNA is TGTGCCAGTAGTATCAGACACCTGAACACTGAAGCTTTCTTT. Residues: CASSIRHLNTEAFF.

The chain links TRBV18 to TRBJ1-1, with TRBD1 identical over 8 bases. The CDR3 loop spans 15 amino acids. Germline V gene data show CDR1 as KGHSH and CDR2 as LQKENI. The trim removed 3 bases at V and 4 bases at J, leaving 7 bases unmatched. The CDR3 region has the DNA TGTGCCAGCTCACCTACCGGGACAGGCGGCACTGAAGCTTTCTTT. It codes for CASSPTGTGGTEAFF.

The chain carries TRBV5-6 and TRBJ1-1; D gene unclear. The CDR3 totals 13 residues. Germline CDR1 is SGHDT and CDR2 is YYEEEE. The ends were cut back, 4 bases at V and 6 bases at J, with 13 bases in the middle. This CDR3 is CASSLLPRAEAFF. CDR3 in DNA: TGTGCCAGCAGCCTTCTCCCGCGCGCTGAAGCTTTCTTT.

This sequence joins TRBV15 and TRBJ1-1; TRBD1 matches 7 bases. CDR3 length: 14 residues. Germline V gene sequence: CDR1 LNHNV, CDR2 YYDKDF (reference sequence). V shed 5 bases and J 5 bases; nucleotides not matched to a gene: 8. In DNA, the CDR3 is TGTGCCACCAGCCGAGCGAGACAGGGAACTGAAGCTTTCTTT. This translates into CATSRARQGTEAFF.